These 12 T cell receptor beta chains came from one sample sequenced in a study of cytotoxic CD8 clonotypes in ibrutinib-treated CLL. TCRdb's table, derived via immunoSEQ multiplex PCR, lists solely in-frame clones and lacks some. The data contain hundreds of thousands of clones, about 77% of them singletons. The sequencing used PBMCs, collected before ibrutinib treatment. These receptors originate from a human donor with chronic lymphocytic leukemia.

The chain uses TRBV2 and TRBJ2-5; TRBD2 aligns across 7 bases. Germline V lookup: CDR1 SNHLY, CDR2 FYNNEI. The CDR3 is made up of 12 amino acids. V lost 9 bases, J lost 9 bases, and 10 bases stayed unmatched. The CDR3 nucleotides are TGTGCCAGTAAGCTCGGGGGGAGGGCCCAGTACTTC. Residues: CASKLGGRAQYF.

The chain carries TRBV7-3 and TRBJ2-7; D remains unclear. Between the trimmed V and J ends, which lost 4 bases and 1 base, there was a span of 14 bases. The CDR3 length is 15 residues. In germline, CDR1 is SGHTA, CDR2 FQGTGA. The CDR3 region has the DNA TGTGCCAGCAGCTCCGACGGATTCTCTTCCTACGAGCAGTACTTC. It encodes CASSSDGFSSYEQYF.

The chain carries TRBV7-2 and TRBJ2-1; either TRBD1 or TRBD2 may fit D (5 bases each). This CDR3 comprises 15 residues. Germline V CDR1 and CDR2: SGHTA, FQGNSA. Trimming pared 2 bases from V and 4 bases from J, leaving 12 bases between. CDR3 sequence (DNA): TGTGCCAGCAGCTTACAGGTCGGGACGTACAATGAGCAGTTCTTC. Translating it yields CASSLQVGTYNEQFF.

The chain couples TRBV27 to TRBJ2-7, with a tentative D call TRBD1 (6 bases). The CDR3 runs 16 residues. Germline V lookup: CDR1 MNHEY, CDR2 SMNVEV (reference sequence). Trimming removed 5 bases from V and 2 bases from J, with 19 bases in between. The CDR3 here is CASSPPGHGATYEQYF. The DNA of the CDR3 is TGTGCCAGCAGTCCTCCGGGACACGGAGCAACCTACGAGCAGTACTTC.

V gene TRBV5-1 combines with J gene TRBJ2-7; TRBD1 agrees at 9 bases. The ends lost 3 bases at V and 3 bases at J; junction bases unmatched: 4. CDR1 SGHRS and CDR2 YFSETQ come from the germline V gene. CDR3 size: 14 residues. The CDR3 is CASSWRQGDYEQYF. CDR3 DNA sequence: TGCGCCAGCAGCTGGCGACAGGGGGACTACGAGCAGTACTTC.

This clone occurred a few times. This chain uses TRBV5-1 with TRBJ2-7; D remains ambiguous. With 1 base removed from V and 5 bases from J, the gap between germline ends came to 4 bases. This CDR3 is 11 amino acids long. Germline lookup yields CDR1 SGHRS and CDR2 YFSETQ. In DNA form, the CDR3 reads TGCGCCAGCAGCTTGTTAGACGAGCAGTACTTC. Protein sequence: CASSLLDEQYF.

The V gene is TRBV25-1, the J gene TRBJ1-3, with a weak D call TRBD1 (5 bases). V was clipped by 4 bases and J by 0 bases, with 16 bases between them. Germline CDR1 is MGHDK and CDR2 is SYGVNS. The CDR3 has 17 amino acids. The CDR3 DNA reads as TGTGCCAGCAGTGGAGTTACAGGAATCCGCTCTGGAAACACCATATATTTT. This gives the protein CASSGVTGIRSGNTIYF.

DNA of the CDR3: TGCAGCGTTTCGGGACCTGCGAACACCGGGGAGCTGTTTTTT. It specifies CSVSGPANTGELFF. The chain recombines TRBV29-1 with TRBJ2-2, with D perhaps assigned TRBD1 or TRBD2 (5 bases each). Trimming took 5 bases from V and 0 from J, leaving 10 bases between them. This CDR3 spans 14 amino acids. Looked up from germline, CDR1 is SQVTM and CDR2 is ANQGSEA.

This chain uses TRBV7-9 with TRBJ2-7, with 7 positions matching TRBD2. The trim removed 5 bases at V and 4 bases at J, leaving 8 bases unmatched. Germline values: CDR1 SEHNR, CDR2 FQNEAQ (reference sequence). This CDR3 has 14 amino acids. Written as DNA, the CDR3 is TGTGCCAGCAGCCCCCGCACTAGCGTTTACGAGCAGTACTTC. It encodes CASSPRTSVYEQYF.

This clone was observed a single time. The chain uses TRBV9 and TRBJ2-3; no reliable D call. This CDR3 spans 14 amino acids. V was cut by 2 bases and J by 3 bases, with 10 bases left in between. Germline V CDR1 and CDR2: SGDLS, YYNGEE. The CDR3 reads CASSVSAPTDTQYF. CDR3 coding DNA: TGTGCCAGCAGCGTGTCAGCGCCTACAGATACGCAGTATTTT. Complete variable domain (other parts from reference TRBV9 and TRBJ2-3): DSGVTQTPKHLITATGQRVTLRCSPRSGDLSVYWYQQSLDQGLQFLIQYYNGEERAKGNILERFSAQQFPDLHSELNLSSLELGDSALYFCASSVSAPTDTQYFGPGTRLTVL.

This clone was recorded only once. The chain couples TRBV18 to TRBJ2-4; tentative D call: TRBD2 (6 bases). CDR1 KGHSH and CDR2 LQKENI come from the germline V gene. CDR3 length equals 16 residues. V was cut by 0 bases and J by 3 bases, with 12 bases left in between. In DNA, the CDR3 is TGTGCCAGCTCACCACCGTTCGGGAGAATCAAAAACATTCAGTACTTC. It yields the protein CASSPPFGRIKNIQYF.

This clone was found a few times. V is TRBV11-2 and J is TRBJ2-1; either TRBD1 or TRBD2 may supply D (5 bases each). With 5 bases removed from V and 4 bases from J, the gap between germline ends came to 9 bases. This CDR3 is built from 13 residues. Per germline, CDR1 SGHAT and CDR2 FQNNGV. In DNA, the CDR3 is TGTGCCAGCAGCAACAGGACTTACAATGAGCAGTTCTTC. This sequence encodes CASSNRTYNEQFF.